The clone carrying this T cell receptor beta chain was counted between two and nine times. These data come from a study of post-analysis software for immune sequencing data. Researchers reported that TCR beta cDNA libraries carried unique molecular identifiers. TCRdb re-called the PCR reads with MiXCR, one entry per CDR3 protein. The table shows a few hundred thousand distinct CDR3 sequences, with 36% occurring only once. The TCR was taken from a girl aged 5 to 17 with multiple sclerosis. Sequences were obtained from blood.

The CDR3 region is CASSQDGSPSVYEQYF. CDR3 sequence (DNA): TGCGCCAGCAGCCAAGATGGATCCCCGAGCGTATACGAGCAGTACTTC. The chain carries TRBV4-1 and TRBJ2-5; no reliable D call. TRBJ2-7 explains the end of the DNA better; the J call may be wrong. CDR1 is MGHRA, CDR2 YSYEKL, per germline. The CDR3 spans 16 residues.